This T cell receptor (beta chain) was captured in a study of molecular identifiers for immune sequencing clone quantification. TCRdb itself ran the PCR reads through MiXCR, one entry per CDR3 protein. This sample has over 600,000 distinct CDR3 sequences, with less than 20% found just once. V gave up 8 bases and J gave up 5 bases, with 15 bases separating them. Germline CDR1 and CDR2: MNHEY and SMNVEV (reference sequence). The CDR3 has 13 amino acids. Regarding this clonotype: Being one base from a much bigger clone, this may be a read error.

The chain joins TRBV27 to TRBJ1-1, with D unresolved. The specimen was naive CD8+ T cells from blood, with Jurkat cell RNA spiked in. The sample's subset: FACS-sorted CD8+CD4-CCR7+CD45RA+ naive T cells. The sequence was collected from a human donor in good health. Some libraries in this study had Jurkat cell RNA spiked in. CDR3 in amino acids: CASGWAERTEAFF. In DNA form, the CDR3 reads TGTGCCAGCGGTTGGGCAGAGAGGACTGAAGCTTTCTTT.